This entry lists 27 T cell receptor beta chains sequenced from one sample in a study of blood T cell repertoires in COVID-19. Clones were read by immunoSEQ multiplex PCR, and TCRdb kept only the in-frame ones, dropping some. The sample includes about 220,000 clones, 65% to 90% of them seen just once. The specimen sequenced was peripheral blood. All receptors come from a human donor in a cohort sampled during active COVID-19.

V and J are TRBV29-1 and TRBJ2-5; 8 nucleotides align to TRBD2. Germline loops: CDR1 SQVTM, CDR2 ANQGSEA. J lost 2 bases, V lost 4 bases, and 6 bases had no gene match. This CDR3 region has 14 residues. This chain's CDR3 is CSVAKVAGQETQYF. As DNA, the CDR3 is TGCAGCGTTGCGAAGGTAGCGGGGCAAGAGACCCAGTACTTC. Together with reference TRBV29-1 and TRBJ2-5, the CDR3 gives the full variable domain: SAVISQKPSRDICQRGTSLTIQCQVDSQVTMMFWYRQQPGQSLTLIATANQGSEATYESGFVIDKFPISRPNLTFSTLTVSNMSPEDSSIYLCSVAKVAGQETQYFGPGTRLLVL.

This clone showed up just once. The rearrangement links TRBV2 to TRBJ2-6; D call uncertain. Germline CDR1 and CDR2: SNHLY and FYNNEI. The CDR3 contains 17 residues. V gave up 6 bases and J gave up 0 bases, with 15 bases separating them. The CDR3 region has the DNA TGTGCCAGCAGCAGGATAGGTGCCACCTCTGGGGCCAACGTCCTGACTTTC. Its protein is CASSRIGATSGANVLTF.

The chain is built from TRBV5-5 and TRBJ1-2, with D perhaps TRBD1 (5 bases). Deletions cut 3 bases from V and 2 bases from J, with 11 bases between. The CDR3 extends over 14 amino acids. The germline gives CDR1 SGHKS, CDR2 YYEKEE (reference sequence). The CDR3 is CASSWGDGNYGYTF. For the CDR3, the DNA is TGTGCCAGCAGCTGGGGGGACGGGAACTATGGCTACACCTTC.

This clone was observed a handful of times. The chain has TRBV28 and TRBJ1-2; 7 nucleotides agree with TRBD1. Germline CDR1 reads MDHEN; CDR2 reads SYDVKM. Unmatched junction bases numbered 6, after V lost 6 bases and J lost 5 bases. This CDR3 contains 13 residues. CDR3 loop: CASREGADYGYTF. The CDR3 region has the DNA TGTGCCAGCAGGGAGGGGGCGGATTATGGCTACACCTTC.

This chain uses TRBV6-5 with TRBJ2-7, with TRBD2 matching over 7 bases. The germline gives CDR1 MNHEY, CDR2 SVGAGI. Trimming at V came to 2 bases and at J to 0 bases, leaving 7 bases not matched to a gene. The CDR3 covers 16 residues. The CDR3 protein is CASSYAGGGSSYEQYF. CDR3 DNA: TGTGCCAGCAGTTACGCCGGCGGCGGGAGCTCCTACGAGCAGTACTTC.

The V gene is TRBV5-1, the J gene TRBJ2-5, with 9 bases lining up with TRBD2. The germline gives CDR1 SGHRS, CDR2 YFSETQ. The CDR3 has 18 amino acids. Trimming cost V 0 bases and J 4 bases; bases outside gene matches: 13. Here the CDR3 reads CASSLEDLGREGGETQYF. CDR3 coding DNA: TGCGCCAGCAGCTTGGAGGACCTCGGGCGGGAGGGCGGAGAGACCCAGTACTTC.

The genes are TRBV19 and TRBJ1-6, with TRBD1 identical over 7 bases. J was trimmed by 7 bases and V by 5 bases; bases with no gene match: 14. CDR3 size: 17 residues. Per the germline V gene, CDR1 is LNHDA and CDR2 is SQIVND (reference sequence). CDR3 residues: CASSSPTGTALNSPLHF. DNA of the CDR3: TGTGCCAGTAGTTCGCCCACCGGGACAGCCTTAAATTCACCCCTCCACTTT.

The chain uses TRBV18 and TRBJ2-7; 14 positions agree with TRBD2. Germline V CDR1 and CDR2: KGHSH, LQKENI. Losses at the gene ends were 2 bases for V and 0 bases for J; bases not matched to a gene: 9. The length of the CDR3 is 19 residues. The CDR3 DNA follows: TGTGCCAGCTCACCAGTCACCGGGACTAGCGGGAGAAGCTCCTACGAGCAGTACTTC. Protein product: CASSPVTGTSGRSSYEQYF.

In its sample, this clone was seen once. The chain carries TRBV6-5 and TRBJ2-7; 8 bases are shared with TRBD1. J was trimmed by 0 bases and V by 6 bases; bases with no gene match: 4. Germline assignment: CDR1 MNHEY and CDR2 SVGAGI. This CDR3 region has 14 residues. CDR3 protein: CASSTDRGSYEQYF. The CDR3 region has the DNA TGTGCCAGCAGCACCGACAGGGGCTCCTACGAGCAGTACTTC.

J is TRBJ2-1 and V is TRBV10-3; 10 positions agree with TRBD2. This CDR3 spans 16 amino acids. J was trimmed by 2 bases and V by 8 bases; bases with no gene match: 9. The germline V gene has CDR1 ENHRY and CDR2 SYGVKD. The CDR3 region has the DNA TGTGCCATCTCTGGACCTAGCGGGGGCCCCTACAATGAGCAGTTCTTC. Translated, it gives CAISGPSGGPYNEQFF.

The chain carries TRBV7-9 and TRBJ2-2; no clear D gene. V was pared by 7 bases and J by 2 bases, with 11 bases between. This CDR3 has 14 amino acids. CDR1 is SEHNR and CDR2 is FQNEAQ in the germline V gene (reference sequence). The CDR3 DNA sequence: TGTGCCAGCATCCGGTCCGTAAACACCGGGGAGCTGTTTTTT. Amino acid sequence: CASIRSVNTGELFF.

The CDR3 region is CASSTASGSYNEQFF. CDR3 DNA: TGTGCCAGTAGTACAGCTAGCGGGAGCTACAATGAGCAGTTCTTC. The gene calls are TRBV19 and TRBJ2-1; 10 nucleotides line up with TRBD2. V shed 4 bases and J 3 bases; nucleotides not matched to a gene: 3. Germline V gene sequence: CDR1 LNHDA, CDR2 SQIVND (reference sequence). The CDR3 runs 15 residues.

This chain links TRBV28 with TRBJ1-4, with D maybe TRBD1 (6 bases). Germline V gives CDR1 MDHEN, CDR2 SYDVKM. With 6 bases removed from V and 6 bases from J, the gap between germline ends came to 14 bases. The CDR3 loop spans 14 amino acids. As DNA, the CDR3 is TGTGCCAGCAGACCCGGGGGGGCTGATGAAAAACTGTTTTTT. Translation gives CASRPGGADEKLFF. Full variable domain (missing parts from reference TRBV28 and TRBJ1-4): DVKVTQSSRYLVKRTGEKVFLECVQDMDHENMFWYRQDPGLGLRLIYFSYDVKMKEKGDIPEGYSVSREKKERFSLILESASTNQTSMYLCASRPGGADEKLFFGSGTQLSVL.

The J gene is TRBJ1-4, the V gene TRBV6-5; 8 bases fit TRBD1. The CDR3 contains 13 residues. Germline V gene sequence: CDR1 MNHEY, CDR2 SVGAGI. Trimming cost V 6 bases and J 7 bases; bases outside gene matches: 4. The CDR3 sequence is CASSRTGFEKLFF. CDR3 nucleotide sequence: TGTGCCAGCAGCCGGACAGGGTTTGAAAAACTGTTTTTT.

Here the CDR3 DNA reads TGTGCCAGCAGTTTATTACCTAGCGGGCCCTACAATGAGCAGTTCTTC. Protein sequence: CASSLLPSGPYNEQFF. This chain uses TRBV27 with TRBJ2-1; 8 bases match TRBD2. The V segment lost 1 base and the J segment 2 bases; nucleotides outside the gene matches: 4. Germline CDR1 and CDR2: MNHEY and SMNVEV (reference sequence). The CDR3 runs 16 residues.

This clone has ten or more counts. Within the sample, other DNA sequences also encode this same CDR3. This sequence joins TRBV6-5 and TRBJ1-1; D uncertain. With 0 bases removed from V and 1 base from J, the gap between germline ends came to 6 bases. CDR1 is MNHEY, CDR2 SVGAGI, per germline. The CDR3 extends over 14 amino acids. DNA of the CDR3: TGTGCCAGCAGTTACTCCACAAGGAACACTGAAGCTTTCTTT. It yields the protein CASSYSTRNTEAFF.

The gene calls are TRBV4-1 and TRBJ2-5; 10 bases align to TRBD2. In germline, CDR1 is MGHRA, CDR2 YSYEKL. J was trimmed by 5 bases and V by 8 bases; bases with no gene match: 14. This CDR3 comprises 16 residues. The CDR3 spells CASGPHLLAGAETQYF. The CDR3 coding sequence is TGCGCCAGCGGCCCTCACCTTCTAGCGGGAGCGGAGACCCAGTACTTC.

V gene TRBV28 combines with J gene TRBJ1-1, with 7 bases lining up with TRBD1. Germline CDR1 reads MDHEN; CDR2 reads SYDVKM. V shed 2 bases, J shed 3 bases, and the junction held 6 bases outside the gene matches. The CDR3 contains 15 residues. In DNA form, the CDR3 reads TGTGCCAGCAGTTTAGGGCCAGGGGGTTACACTGAAGCTTTCTTT. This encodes CASSLGPGGYTEAFF.

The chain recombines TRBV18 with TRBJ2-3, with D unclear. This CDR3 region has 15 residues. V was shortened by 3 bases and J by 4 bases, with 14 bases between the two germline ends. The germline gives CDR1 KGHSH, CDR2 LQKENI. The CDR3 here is CASSPFTGGADTQYF. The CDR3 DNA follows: TGTGCCAGCTCACCGTTTACCGGCGGAGCAGATACGCAGTATTTT.

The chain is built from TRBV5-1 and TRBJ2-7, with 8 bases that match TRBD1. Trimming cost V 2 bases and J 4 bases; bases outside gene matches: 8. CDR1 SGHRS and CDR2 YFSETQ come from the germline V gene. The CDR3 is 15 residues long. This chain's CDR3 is CASSFEGTGKYEQYF. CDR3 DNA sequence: TGCGCCAGCAGCTTCGAGGGGACAGGCAAATACGAGCAGTACTTC.

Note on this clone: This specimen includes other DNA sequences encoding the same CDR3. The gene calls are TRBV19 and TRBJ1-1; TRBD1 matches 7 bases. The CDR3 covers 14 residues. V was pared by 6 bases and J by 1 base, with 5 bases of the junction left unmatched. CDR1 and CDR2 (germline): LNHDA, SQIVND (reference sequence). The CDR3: CASSLGQENTEAFF. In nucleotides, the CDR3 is TGTGCCAGTAGCCTCGGACAGGAGAACACTGAAGCTTTCTTT.

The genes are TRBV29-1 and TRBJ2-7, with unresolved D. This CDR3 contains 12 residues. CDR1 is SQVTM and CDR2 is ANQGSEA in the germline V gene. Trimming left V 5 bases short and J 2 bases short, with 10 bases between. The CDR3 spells CSVRLGAYEQYF. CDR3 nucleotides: TGCAGCGTTAGATTAGGAGCCTACGAGCAGTACTTC.

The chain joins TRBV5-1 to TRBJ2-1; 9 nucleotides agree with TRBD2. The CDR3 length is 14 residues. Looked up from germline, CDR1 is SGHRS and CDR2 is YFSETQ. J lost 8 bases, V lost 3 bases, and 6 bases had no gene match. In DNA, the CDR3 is TGCGCCAGCAGCTACGGACTAGCGCGGGATGAGCAGTTCTTC. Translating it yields CASSYGLARDEQFF.

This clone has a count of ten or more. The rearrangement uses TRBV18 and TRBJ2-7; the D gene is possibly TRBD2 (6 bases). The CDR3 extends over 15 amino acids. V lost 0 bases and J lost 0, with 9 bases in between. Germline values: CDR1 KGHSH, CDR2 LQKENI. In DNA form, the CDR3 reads TGTGCCAGCTCACCACCTCCTAGCGCCTCCTACGAGCAGTACTTC. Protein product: CASSPPPSASYEQYF. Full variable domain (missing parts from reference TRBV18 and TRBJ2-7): NAGVMQNPRHLVRRRGQEARLRCSPMKGHSHVYWYRQLPEEGLKFMVYLQKENIIDESGMPKERFSAEFPKEGPSILRIQQVVRGDSAAYFCASSPPPSASYEQYFGPGTRLTVT.

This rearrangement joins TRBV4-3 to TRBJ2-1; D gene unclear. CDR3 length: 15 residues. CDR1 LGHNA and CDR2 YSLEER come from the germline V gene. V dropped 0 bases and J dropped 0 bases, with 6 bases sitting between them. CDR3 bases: TGCGCCAGCAGCCAAGATTTTAGCTCCTACAATGAGCAGTTCTTC. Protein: CASSQDFSSYNEQFF.

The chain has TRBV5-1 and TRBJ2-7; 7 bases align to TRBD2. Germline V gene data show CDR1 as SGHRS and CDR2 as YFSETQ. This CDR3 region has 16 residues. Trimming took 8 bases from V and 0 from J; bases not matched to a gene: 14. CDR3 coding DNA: TGCGCCAGGGCAGGAGGAGGGAGGGCACCCTCCTACGAGCAGTACTTC. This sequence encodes CARAGGGRAPSYEQYF.

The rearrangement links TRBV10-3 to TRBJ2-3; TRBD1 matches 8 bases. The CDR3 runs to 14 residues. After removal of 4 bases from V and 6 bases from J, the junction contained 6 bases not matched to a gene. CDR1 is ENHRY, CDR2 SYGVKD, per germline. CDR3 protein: CAISAETGADTQYF. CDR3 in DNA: TGTGCCATCAGTGCTGAGACAGGGGCCGATACGCAGTATTTT.